These 21 T cell receptor beta chains were sequenced from one sample in a study of T cells in Graves' hyperthyroidism and ophthalmopathy. Authors of the study amplified TCR beta CDR3 regions from RNA transcripts. An initial round of RT-PCR targeting the TCR CDR3 relied on the HTBI primer set. TCRdb passed the multiplex PCR reads through MiXCR, listing each CDR3 protein once. The sample shows a few hundred thousand distinct CDR3 sequences, around 19% of them seen only once. The material sequenced was blood. All receptors derive from a middle-aged man with Graves' hyperthyroidism.

In this sample, this clonotype turned up many times. The V call is TRBV30, the J call TRBJ1-1; D perhaps matches TRBD1 (5 bases). The germline V gene has CDR1 GTSNPN and CDR2 SVGIG (reference sequence). Trimming shortened V by 1 base and J by 4 bases, and 10 bases separated the two germline ends. The CDR3 loop spans 13 amino acids. The DNA for the CDR3 is TGTGCCTGGAGTGGGTCAGGGAGCACTGAAGCTTTCTTT. Protein: CAWSGSGSTEAFF.

This clonotype occurred many times. This CDR3 is CASIAGLGRYNEQFF. CDR3 nucleotide sequence: TGTGCCAGTATCGCAGGGTTGGGTCGATACAATGAGCAGTTCTTC. V usage is TRBV19 and J usage is TRBJ2-1; D may be TRBD1 (5 bases). The CDR3 loop spans 15 amino acids. Trimming removed 7 bases at V and 4 bases at J, with 17 bases between. CDR1 and CDR2 from the germline V gene are LNHDA and SQIVND (reference sequence).

The CDR3 DNA follows: TGTGCCAGTAGTATATGGACTGAGACTGGCTACACCTTC. Amino acids: CASSIWTETGYTF. The rearrangement links TRBV19 to TRBJ1-2; D call uncertain. This CDR3 contains 13 residues. V lost 2 bases to trimming and J lost 7 bases, with 11 bases between them. Germline CDR1 reads LNHDA; CDR2 reads SQIVND (reference sequence).

At least ten counts were recorded for this clonotype. V gene TRBV15 combines with J gene TRBJ1-2; D perhaps matches TRBD1 (6 bases). From germline, CDR1 is LNHNV and CDR2 YYDKDF (reference sequence). V was clipped by 3 bases and J by 7 bases, with 12 bases between them. The CDR3 is 13 residues long. Written as DNA, the CDR3 is TGTGCCACCAGCAGTTCCGGGGGGCTTGGCTACACCTTC. The encoded protein is CATSSSGGLGYTF.

This clonotype occurred many times. J is TRBJ2-5 and V is TRBV6-2 or TRBV6-3; D unclear. Germline CDR1 reads MNHEY; CDR2 reads SVGEGT. Trimming stripped 7 bases from V and 5 bases from J, with 17 bases between. CDR3 length: 14 residues. For the CDR3, the DNA is TGTGCCAGCACCGGTAGACTGGGCGGTGAGACCCAGTACTTC. Translated, it gives CASTGRLGGETQYF.

This clonotype was counted between two and nine times. The V gene is TRBV19, the J gene TRBJ2-7; D unresolved. CDR1 and CDR2 (germline): LNHDA, SQIVND (reference sequence). The V end lost 3 bases, the J end lost 3 bases, and 9 bases lay between the germline ends. This CDR3 contains 13 residues. CDR3 nucleotides: TGTGCCAGTAGTATCCGTCCAGGCTACGAGCAGTACTTC. This codes for CASSIRPGYEQYF.

The table lists this clonotype with many counts. This rearrangement joins TRBV12-3 or TRBV12-4 to TRBJ1-4, with D hard to call. The CDR3 length is 12 residues. V lost 3 bases, J lost 6 bases, and 5 bases lay in between. The CDR3 sequence: CASSFTHEKLFF. The DNA of the CDR3 is TGTGCCAGCAGTTTTACCCATGAAAAACTGTTTTTT.

This clonotype has a count of ten or more. V and J are TRBV4-3 and TRBJ2-2; D is possibly TRBD2 (6 bases). Per germline, CDR1 LGHNA and CDR2 YSLEER. There are 12 residues in the CDR3. CDR3: CAGGAYTGELFF. The CDR3 DNA reads TGCGCGGGCGGGGCCTACACCGGGGAGCTGTTTTTT.

In this sample, this clonotype turned up many times. The CDR3 bases are TGTGCCAGCAGTTTCGGGACCGCGAACACCGGGGAGCTGTTTTTT. Translated: CASSFGTANTGELFF. The chain uses TRBV7-2 and TRBJ2-2; D could derive from TRBD1 or TRBD2 (5 bases each). V lost 6 bases and J 0 bases, leaving 11 bases between the germline ends. There are 15 residues in the CDR3. Germline V gives CDR1 SGHTA, CDR2 FQGNSA.

This clonotype was found many times. The chain uses TRBV7-6 and TRBJ2-1, with a weak D call TRBD2 (6 bases). The CDR3 sequence is 12 residues long. Trimming removed 5 bases from V and 9 bases from J, with 11 bases in between. The germline CDR1 and CDR2 sequences are SGHVS and FNYEAQ. In nucleotides, the CDR3 is TGTGCCAGCAGCCTCTTGGGGGGTGAGCAGTTCTTC. It codes for CASSLLGGEQFF. The full variable domain, with the rest looked up from reference TRBV7-6 and TRBJ2-1, is GAGVSQSPRYKVTKRGQDVALRCDPISGHVSLYWYRQALGQGPEFLTYFNYEAQQDKSGLPNDRFSAERPEGSISTLTIQRTEQRDSAMYRCASSLLGGEQFFGPGTRLTVL.

This clonotype was counted a few times. The chain is built from TRBV3-1 and TRBJ1-6; D might be TRBD1 (6 bases). The length of the CDR3 is 16 residues. V was clipped by 4 bases and J by 7 bases, with 17 bases between them. CDR1 is LGHDT and CDR2 is YNNKEL in the germline V gene (reference sequence). CDR3 DNA sequence: TGTGCCAGCAGCCGGGCGGGGGCACGTGGAAATTCACCCCTCCACTTT. Translation: CASSRAGARGNSPLHF.

This clonotype was observed many times. The chain carries TRBV29-1 and TRBJ2-1; 8 nucleotides agree with TRBD2. The CDR3 is 16 residues long. V was pared by 1 base and J by 0 bases, with 5 bases of the junction left unmatched. Germline-derived CDR1 and CDR2 are SQVTM and ANQGSEA. The CDR3 DNA follows: TGCAGCGTTGAAGGGCTAGCGGGCGTCTCCTACAATGAGCAGTTCTTC. Translating gives CSVEGLAGVSYNEQFF.

This clonotype has at least ten counts. CDR3 sequence: CSARDPRTPGDTQYF. The DNA for the CDR3 is TGCAGTGCTAGAGATCCTAGGACCCCGGGGGATACGCAGTATTTT. The genes are TRBV20-1 and TRBJ2-3; tentatively, D is TRBD2 (5 bases). V was cut by 0 bases and J by 6 bases, with 16 bases left in between. The CDR3 length is 15 residues. Germline V CDR1 and CDR2: DFQATT, SNEGSKA (reference sequence).

This clonotype was seen ten or more times. The chain uses TRBV20-1 and TRBJ1-1; 7 nucleotides align to TRBD1. Germline CDR1 reads DFQATT; CDR2 reads SNEGSKA (reference sequence). This CDR3 has 15 residues. J gave up 2 bases and V 2 bases, and 8 bases lay outside the gene matches. CDR3 residues: CSARKQGSDNTEAFF. For the CDR3, the DNA is TGCAGTGCTAGAAAACAGGGGTCGGATAACACTGAAGCTTTCTTT.

The chain employs TRBV6-1 and TRBJ2-3; 12 bases are a match to TRBD2. V gave up 2 bases and J gave up 0 bases; unmatched junction bases: 0. Per germline, CDR1 MNHNS and CDR2 SASEGT. The CDR3 loop spans 16 amino acids. CDR3 bases: TGTGCCAGCAGTGAACTAGCGGGGGGGAGCACAGATACGCAGTATTTT. Amino acids: CASSELAGGSTDTQYF.

There are many counts of this clonotype. V gene TRBV6-2 or TRBV6-3 combines with J gene TRBJ2-5; 7 bases align to TRBD1. This CDR3 has 13 amino acids. With 6 bases clipped from V and 1 base from J, the junction kept 2 bases outside the gene matches. Germline CDR1 reads MNHEY; CDR2 reads SVGEGT. CDR3 sequence: CASRGQPQETQYF. DNA of the CDR3: TGTGCCAGCAGGGGACAGCCCCAAGAGACCCAGTACTTC.

As for this clonotype: A read error is possible here, since a much larger clone lies one base away. V and J are TRBV12-3 or TRBV12-4 and TRBJ1-2, with a possible D match to TRBD1 (5 bases). This CDR3 is 18 amino acids long. Trimming left V 11 bases short and J 5 bases short, with 33 bases between. The CDR3 spells CAGRQSKGPGTELYGYTF. The CDR3 nucleotides read TGTGCCGGCCGTCAGTCAAAAGGTCCCGGGACGGAACTATATGGCTACACCTTC.

The chain uses TRBV9 and TRBJ2-3, with D possibly matching TRBD2 (7 bases). CDR3 size: 17 residues. V lost 0 bases and J 5 bases, leaving 19 bases between the germline ends. Germline CDR1 and CDR2: SGDLS and YYNGEE. CDR3 protein: CASSVVGRGHGGDTQYF. Written as DNA, the CDR3 is TGTGCCAGCAGCGTAGTGGGGCGGGGGCACGGGGGAGATACGCAGTATTTT.

This clonotype was seen ten or more times. The V and J genes are TRBV5-1 and TRBJ2-7; D is unresolved. V was shortened by 7 bases and J by 0 bases, with 11 bases between the two germline ends. CDR3 length: 13 residues. Germline lookup yields CDR1 SGHRS and CDR2 YFSETQ. The CDR3 DNA sequence: TGCGCCAGCGCCTTTTCCAGCTCCTACGAGCAGTACTTC. This sequence encodes CASAFSSSYEQYF.

This clonotype was counted a few times. The chain employs TRBV20-1 and TRBJ2-5; D gene ambiguous. V was trimmed by 6 bases and J by 1 base, leaving 12 bases between them. The CDR3 has 13 amino acids. Germline V lookup: CDR1 DFQATT, CDR2 SNEGSKA (reference sequence). The CDR3 bases are TGCAGTGCCCTCGGAGCAGTCCAAGAGACCCAGTACTTC. This gives the protein CSALGAVQETQYF.

This clonotype has a count of ten or more. The chain recombines TRBV6-2 or TRBV6-3 with TRBJ2-2, with TRBD1 matching over 10 bases. Germline V gene sequence: CDR1 MNHEY, CDR2 SVGEGT. This CDR3 has 16 residues. Germline trimming cut 5 bases from V and 5 bases from J; bases unmatched to any gene: 8. CDR3 nucleotides: TGTGCCAGCAGTCCGAGACAGGGGGCCTGGACCGGGGAGCTGTTTTTT. Amino acid sequence: CASSPRQGAWTGELFF.